This TCR beta chain emerged from a study of cytotoxic CD8 clonotypes in ibrutinib-treated CLL. Study-level points and caveats: Timing of sampling differed between sustained-remission and progressing patients. Public clonotypes occurred uncommonly; on treatment, they contracted or remained stable. Patients had baseline clonality above age-matched healthy donors, and this clonality moved with circulating CD8+ T-cell counts.

CDR3 size: 19 residues. Trimming shortened V by 4 bases and J by 0 bases, and 20 bases separated the two germline ends. The V gene's germline CDR1 is SGDLS and CDR2 YYNGEE. As for this clone: Its antigen remains unknown.

The intended depth for sequencing was 1 in 200,000 to 1 in 1 million T cells. Assay used: immunoSEQ multiplex PCR; TCRdb lists only in-frame clones, some missing. There are 160,000 or so clones in the sample; roughly 80% occur only once, and under 5.5% lies in the top ten. This material consisted of PBMCs, taken after 24 months of ibrutinib treatment. The receptor was derived from a human donor with chronic lymphocytic leukemia. The gene calls are TRBV9 and TRBJ2-6; possibly TRBD1 for D (6 bases). This CDR3 reads CASSHRQGFLLSGANVLTF. The CDR3 DNA reads as TGTGCCAGCAGCCATAGGCAGGGGTTCCTCCTCTCTGGGGCCAACGTCCTGACTTTC.